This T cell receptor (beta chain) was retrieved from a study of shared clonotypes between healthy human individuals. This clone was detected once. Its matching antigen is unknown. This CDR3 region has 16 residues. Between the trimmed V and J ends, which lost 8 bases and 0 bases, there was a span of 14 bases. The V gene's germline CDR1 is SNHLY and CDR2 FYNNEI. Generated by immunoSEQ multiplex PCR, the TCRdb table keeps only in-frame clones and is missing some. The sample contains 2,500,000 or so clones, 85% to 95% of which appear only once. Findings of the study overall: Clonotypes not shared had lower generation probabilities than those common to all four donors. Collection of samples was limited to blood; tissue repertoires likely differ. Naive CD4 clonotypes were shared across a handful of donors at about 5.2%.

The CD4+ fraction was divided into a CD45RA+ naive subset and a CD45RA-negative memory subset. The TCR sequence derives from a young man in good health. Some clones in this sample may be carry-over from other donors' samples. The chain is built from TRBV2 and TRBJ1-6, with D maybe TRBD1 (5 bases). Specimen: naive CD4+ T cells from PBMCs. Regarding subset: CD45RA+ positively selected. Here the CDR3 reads CASAPGLSSYNSPLHF. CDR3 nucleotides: TGTGCCAGCGCCCCGGGGCTAAGCTCCTATAATTCACCCCTCCACTTT.